The present TCR beta chain was sequenced within a study of T cell repertoires in cytomegalovirus infection. At the level of the study: Public TCR beta signatures were indicative of both CMV infection and a matching HLA type.

Broader study findings: The study found HLA-C-restricted CMV-specific TCR beta clonotypes dominating the ex vivo response. Summed frequency of public TCR beta families distinguished CMV carriers with the relevant HLA.

This clonotype was seen ten or more times. What it binds is unknown. TCRdb re-called the reads through MiXCR, storing one row per CDR3 protein. The sample holds 400,000 to 550,000 distinct CDR3 sequences, approximately 11% seen once. The CDR3 loop spans 13 amino acids. V shed 4 bases and J shed 3 bases, with 10 bases lying between them. Germline-derived CDR1 and CDR2 are SNHLY and FYNNEI. The rearrangement joins TRBV2 to TRBJ2-7, with D perhaps assigned TRBD1 or TRBD2 (5 bases each). Sequencing was done on a sample of PBMCs. This clonotype was sampled from a human donor in good health (CMV status not recorded). Some clones in this sample may be carry-over from other donors' samples. The CDR3 DNA follows: TGTGCCAGCAGTGTCGGGACGGACTACGAGCAGTACTTC. Its translation: CASSVGTDYEQYF.